Below, 23 T cell receptor beta chains from the same sample are listed, as sequenced in a study of neoadjuvant anti-PD-1 for oral cavity cancer. Time point specified: after neoadjuvant nivolumab, at surgical resection. Using immunoSEQ multiplex PCR, the repertoire was profiled, and TCRdb retains in-frame clones only, with some absent. This sample yields approximately 43,000 clones, of which roughly 77% are seen a single time; around 4.8% belongs to the top ten. Sequenced material: PBMCs, taken after nivolumab (anti-PD-1) treatment. These receptors came from a person between 40 and 80 years old with oral cavity squamous cell carcinoma.

The genes are TRBV10-2 and TRBJ2-7; D remains ambiguous. The CDR3 totals 12 residues. Germline V gene lookup returns CDR1 WSHSY and CDR2 SAAADI. Trimming removed 8 bases from V and 6 bases from J, with 14 bases in between. The CDR3 is CASSEDTLEQYF. The CDR3 coding sequence is TGCGCCAGCTCAGAGGATACCCTCGAGCAGTACTTC.

The chain links TRBV30 to TRBJ2-2; D gene uncertain. This CDR3 has 12 amino acids. In germline, CDR1 is GTSNPN, CDR2 SVGIG (reference sequence). The V end was cut by 2 bases, the J end by 4 bases, with 5 bases between. The CDR3 DNA is TGTGCCTGGAGTAGAGGCACCGGGGAGCTGTTTTTT. Amino acid sequence: CAWSRGTGELFF.

The CDR3 bases are TGTGCCAGCAGCCCGGGACAGATATTTTCACCTGATCAGCCCCAGCATTTT. Translation gives CASSPGQIFSPDQPQHF. The chain has TRBV28 and TRBJ1-5; 7 bases fit TRBD1. CDR1 is MDHEN and CDR2 is SYDVKM in the germline V gene. The J segment lost 5 bases and the V segment lost 6 bases, leaving 16 bases of the junction unmatched. The length of the CDR3 is 17 residues.

This clone occurred once. The chain recombines TRBV14 with TRBJ2-1; D is unresolved. V lost 0 bases and J 9 bases, leaving 18 bases between the germline ends. There are 16 residues in the CDR3. Germline V gene data show CDR1 as SGHDN and CDR2 as FVKESK. The CDR3 sequence: CASSQDRALRTPEQFF. The DNA of the CDR3 is TGTGCCAGCAGCCAAGATCGGGCGCTCCGTACTCCTGAGCAGTTCTTC.

The table lists this clone with a count of one. The chain combines TRBV15 with TRBJ1-6, with D unclear. The CDR3 contains 14 residues. The germline gives CDR1 LNHNV, CDR2 YYDKDF (reference sequence). V shed 0 bases and J shed 6 bases, with 6 bases lying between them. The chain's CDR3 is CATSRDLLNSPLHF. The DNA of the CDR3 is TGTGCCACCAGCAGAGATTTGCTTAATTCACCCCTCCACTTT.

The chain carries TRBV7-8 and TRBJ1-5; possible D gene TRBD1, 5 bases. The CDR3 spans 20 residues. Trimming stripped 5 bases from V and 14 bases from J, with 40 bases between. Looked up from germline, CDR1 is SGHVS and CDR2 is FQNEAQ. The CDR3 DNA reads as TGTGCCAGCAGCCGGAGGGAGAAGGGGCCGGGAACTACATGGGCATTTGCGGAGCATTTT. Amino acids: CASSRREKGPGTTWAFAEHF.

This sequence joins TRBV6-1 and TRBJ1-6, with 10 bases fitting TRBD1. The CDR3 sequence is 15 residues long. Unmatched junction bases numbered 11, after V lost 4 bases and J lost 14 bases. Germline V CDR1 and CDR2: MNHNS, SASEGT. DNA of the CDR3: TGTGCCAGCAGTGGACAGGGGGCCCCAATTGGGACCCTCCACTTT. Translating gives CASSGQGAPIGTLHF.

The chain joins TRBV10-3 to TRBJ2-7, with 7 nucleotides matching TRBD1. This CDR3 has 13 residues. Per the germline V gene, CDR1 is ENHRY and CDR2 is SYGVKD. Trimming cost V 4 bases and J 2 bases; bases outside gene matches: 2. CDR3 sequence: CAISVRGPYEQYF. CDR3 bases: TGTGCCATCAGTGTGAGGGGGCCCTACGAGCAGTACTTC.

The rearrangement uses TRBV7-2 and TRBJ2-7, with D unclear. Trimming shortened V by 1 base and J by 0 bases, and 13 bases separated the two germline ends. Germline CDR1 and CDR2: SGHTA and FQGNSA. This CDR3 comprises 16 residues. The CDR3 DNA follows: TGTGCCAGCAGCTTAGTTGGAGACCGAAGCTCCTACGAGCAGTACTTC. This codes for CASSLVGDRSSYEQYF.

This CDR3 reads CASSRTSGGAGDTQYF. CDR3 in DNA: TGTGCCAGTAGTAGAACTAGCGGGGGGGCCGGAGATACGCAGTATTTT. V and J are TRBV19 and TRBJ2-3; 13 positions match TRBD2. This CDR3 comprises 16 residues. J was trimmed by 5 bases and V by 4 bases; bases with no gene match: 6. Germline CDR1 LNHDA, CDR2 SQIVND (reference sequence).

The gene calls are TRBV5-1 and TRBJ2-1; 13 bases agree with TRBD2. V lost 4 bases to trimming and J lost 4 bases; unmatched junction nucleotides: 11. The CDR3 runs to 18 residues. CDR1 is SGHRS, CDR2 YFSETQ, per germline. The CDR3 DNA is TGCGCCAGCAGCGGCATGGGGCCGGGACTAGCGGGGTACAATGAGCAGTTCTTC. This translates into CASSGMGPGLAGYNEQFF.

Only one count was recorded for this clone. The chain joins TRBV11-2 to TRBJ2-3; 7 bases align to TRBD1. J lost 6 bases, V lost 4 bases, and 10 bases had no gene match. The CDR3 runs to 15 residues. The germline gives CDR1 SGHAT, CDR2 FQNNGV. The CDR3 nucleotides read TGTGCCAGCAGCTCTTACAGGGGTTCAAGGGATACGCAGTATTTT. Its protein is CASSSYRGSRDTQYF.

The chain carries TRBV5-1 and TRBJ1-2, with a possible D match to TRBD1 (5 bases). The V end was cut by 0 bases, the J end by 6 bases, with 9 bases between. CDR1 is SGHRS and CDR2 is YFSETQ in the germline V gene. The CDR3 consists of 13 residues. The DNA of the CDR3 is TGCGCCAGCAGCTTGGTGGGGACGAATGGCTACACCTTC. This codes for CASSLVGTNGYTF. Complete variable domain (other parts from reference TRBV5-1 and TRBJ1-2): KAGVTQTPRYLIKTRGQQVTLSCSPISGHRSVSWYQQTPGQGLQFLFEYFSETQRNKGNFPGRFSGRQFSNSRSEMNVSTLELGDSALYLCASSLVGTNGYTFGSGTRLTVV.

The chain recombines TRBV28 with TRBJ2-5; TRBD1 matches 7 bases. The CDR3 spans 16 residues. Germline V gene data show CDR1 as MDHEN and CDR2 as SYDVKM. Trimming at V came to 2 bases and at J to 2 bases, leaving 8 bases not matched to a gene. The CDR3 nucleotides read TGTGCCAGCAGTTTACTTAGGGGACAGTCTCAAGAGACCCAGTACTTC. Protein product: CASSLLRGQSQETQYF.

The rearrangement links TRBV6-5 to TRBJ1-6; D call uncertain. The length of the CDR3 is 13 residues. Germline V gene data show CDR1 as MNHEY and CDR2 as SVGAGI. Trimming cost V 7 bases and J 0 bases, with 4 bases left between them. CDR3 nucleotides: TGTGCCAGCATGAGCTCCTATAATTCACCCCTCCACTTT. Translated, it gives CASMSSYNSPLHF.

The chain carries TRBV30 and TRBJ2-7; 7 bases match TRBD2. Losses at the gene ends were 1 base for V and 2 bases for J; bases not matched to a gene: 8. The CDR3 is 15 residues long. Looked up from germline, CDR1 is GTSNPN and CDR2 is SVGIG (reference sequence). The CDR3 DNA is TGTGCCTGGAGTGGACCCAGCGGGGCGACCTACGAGCAGTACTTC. Translated: CAWSGPSGATYEQYF.

The gene calls are TRBV2 and TRBJ1-5; 7 positions agree with TRBD1. V lost 6 bases, J lost 1 base, and 6 bases stayed unmatched. The CDR3 is made up of 15 amino acids. Germline V gene lookup returns CDR1 SNHLY and CDR2 FYNNEI. The CDR3 sequence: CASRVRGGSNQPQHF. DNA of the CDR3: TGTGCCAGCAGAGTCAGGGGGGGAAGCAATCAGCCCCAGCATTTT.

The J gene is TRBJ1-2, the V gene TRBV11-2, with TRBD1 matching over 9 bases. CDR1 and CDR2 from the germline V gene are SGHAT and FQNNGV. V dropped 5 bases and J dropped 6; count of bases not matched to a gene: 7. The CDR3 has 14 residues. The DNA for the CDR3 is TGTGCCAGCAGCCTTCCGGGACAGGGCCATGGCTACACCTTC. Translating it yields CASSLPGQGHGYTF.

The chain uses TRBV11-3 and TRBJ2-3; D call uncertain. Per germline, CDR1 SGHNT and CDR2 YENEEA. The CDR3 contains 16 residues. V lost 3 bases and J 6 bases, leaving 19 bases between the germline ends. The CDR3 sequence is CASSFCLKVSGDTQYF. In DNA, the CDR3 is TGTGCCAGCAGCTTTTGCCTCAAGGTCTCAGGTGATACGCAGTATTTT.

There are a few counts of this clone. The genes are TRBV6-6 and TRBJ1-6; D is possibly TRBD1 (6 bases). Germline V gene data show CDR1 as MNHNY and CDR2 as SVGAGI (reference sequence). V was pared by 8 bases and J by 8 bases, with 13 bases between. CDR3 length: 13 residues. CDR3 protein: CASRGQRDSPLHF. The CDR3 DNA sequence: TGTGCCAGCCGCGGACAGAGGGATTCACCCCTCCACTTT.

CDR3 sequence: CASSIDLSGSHRYEQYF. The CDR3 DNA sequence: TGTGCCAGTAGTATAGACCTTAGCGGGAGCCATCGATACGAGCAGTACTTC. The chain combines TRBV19 with TRBJ2-7, with 9 bases fitting TRBD2. CDR1 LNHDA and CDR2 SQIVND come from the germline V gene (reference sequence). This CDR3 has 17 amino acids. V shed 0 bases and J 4 bases; nucleotides not matched to a gene: 10.

V gene TRBV14 combines with J gene TRBJ2-4; possible D gene TRBD1, 6 bases. CDR1 and CDR2 from the germline V gene are SGHDN and FVKESK. The CDR3 spans 13 residues. Trimming removed 4 bases from V and 8 bases from J, with 12 bases in between. CDR3 in amino acids: CASSLPQGYIQYF. The CDR3 DNA reads as TGTGCCAGCAGCCTCCCCCAGGGGTACATTCAGTACTTC.

The J gene is TRBJ1-3, the V gene TRBV19; tentative D call: TRBD1 (5 bases). V was shortened by 3 bases and J by 0 bases, with 9 bases between the two germline ends. The CDR3 is made up of 15 amino acids. Germline loops: CDR1 LNHDA, CDR2 SQIVND (reference sequence). The CDR3 DNA reads TGTGCCAGTAGTATGGGACGGGCCTCTGGAAACACCATATATTTT. This encodes CASSMGRASGNTIYF. The whole variable domain, filled in from reference TRBV19 and TRBJ1-3, reads DGGITQSPKYLFRKEGQNVTLSCEQNLNHDAMYWYRQDPGQGLRLIYYSQIVNDFQKGDIAEGYSVSREKKESFPLTVTSAQKNPTAFYLCASSMGRASGNTIYFGEGSWLTVV.